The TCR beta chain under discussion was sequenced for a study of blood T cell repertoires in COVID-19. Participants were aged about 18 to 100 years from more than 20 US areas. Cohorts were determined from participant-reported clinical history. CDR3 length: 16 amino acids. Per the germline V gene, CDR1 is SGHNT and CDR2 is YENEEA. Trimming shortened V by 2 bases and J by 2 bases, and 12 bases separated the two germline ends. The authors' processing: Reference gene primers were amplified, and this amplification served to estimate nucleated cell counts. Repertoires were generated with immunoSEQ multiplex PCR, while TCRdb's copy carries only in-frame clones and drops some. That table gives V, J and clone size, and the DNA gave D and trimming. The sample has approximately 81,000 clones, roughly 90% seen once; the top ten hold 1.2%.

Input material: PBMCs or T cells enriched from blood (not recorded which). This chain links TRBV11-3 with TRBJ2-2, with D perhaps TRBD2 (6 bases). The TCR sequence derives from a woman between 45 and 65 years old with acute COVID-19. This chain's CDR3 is CASSLRGGRNTGELFF. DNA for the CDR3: TGTGCCAGCAGCTTACGAGGAGGGAGAAACACCGGGGAGCTGTTTTTT.